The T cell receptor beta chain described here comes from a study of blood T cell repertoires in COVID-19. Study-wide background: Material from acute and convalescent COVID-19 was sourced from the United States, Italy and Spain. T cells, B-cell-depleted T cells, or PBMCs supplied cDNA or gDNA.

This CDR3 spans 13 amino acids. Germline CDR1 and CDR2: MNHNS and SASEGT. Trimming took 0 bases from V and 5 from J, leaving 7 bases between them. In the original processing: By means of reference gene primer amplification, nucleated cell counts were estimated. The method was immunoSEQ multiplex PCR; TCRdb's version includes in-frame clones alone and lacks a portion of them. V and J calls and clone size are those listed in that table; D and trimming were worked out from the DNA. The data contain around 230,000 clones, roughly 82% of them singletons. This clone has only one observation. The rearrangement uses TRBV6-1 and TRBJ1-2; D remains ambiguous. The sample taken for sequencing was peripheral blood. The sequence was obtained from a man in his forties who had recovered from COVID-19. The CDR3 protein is CASSEAPGYGYTF. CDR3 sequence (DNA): TGTGCCAGCAGTGAAGCGCCCGGGTATGGCTACACCTTC.